These 25 T cell receptor beta chains share one sample of origin, sequenced in a study of T cells in Graves' hyperthyroidism and ophthalmopathy. Amplified regions were TCR beta CDR3 sequences from RNA transcripts. The HTBI primer set served for first-round RT-PCR of the TCR CDR3. TCRdb processed the multiplex PCR reads anew with MiXCR; each CDR3 protein has one entry. This sample has approximately 370,000 distinct CDR3 sequences, with about 17% found just once. Sequencing input: blood. All receptors derive from a woman younger than 45 with Graves' hyperthyroidism that later progressed to Graves' ophthalmopathy.

This clonotype was seen a handful of times. The chain carries TRBV6-1 and TRBJ2-2; 8 bases align to TRBD1. The CDR3 is 15 residues long. V lost 7 bases and J lost 3; bases outside the gene matches: 7. Germline V lookup: CDR1 MNHNS, CDR2 SASEGT. The CDR3 DNA follows: TGTGCCAGCAATCGAGCAGGGGGCGACACCGGGGAGCTGTTTTTT. This sequence encodes CASNRAGGDTGELFF.

This clonotype occurred many times. J is TRBJ1-1 and V is TRBV4-1; 7 bases align to TRBD1. There are 15 residues in the CDR3. J gave up 0 bases and V 1 base, and 2 bases lay outside the gene matches. Germline CDR1 reads MGHRA; CDR2 reads YSYEKL. This CDR3 reads CASSQVQGLNTEAFF. CDR3 coding DNA: TGCGCCAGCAGCCAAGTACAGGGGTTGAACACTGAAGCTTTCTTT.

This clonotype was seen at least ten times. V is TRBV5-1 and J is TRBJ2-3; D possibly corresponds to TRBD1 (6 bases). CDR3 length: 18 amino acids. V gave up 0 bases and J gave up 0 bases, with 17 bases separating them. From germline, CDR1 is SGHRS and CDR2 YFSETQ. CDR3 sequence reads: CASSLVQLKGVSTDTQYF. CDR3 nucleotides: TGCGCCAGCAGCTTGGTTCAGCTAAAGGGGGTTAGCACAGATACGCAGTATTTT.

This clonotype has more than one count but fewer than ten. J is TRBJ1-5 and V is TRBV7-9, with 8 positions matching TRBD1. CDR3 size: 18 residues. The trim removed 5 bases at V and 6 bases at J, leaving 18 bases unmatched. Germline V CDR1 and CDR2: SEHNR, FQNEAQ (reference sequence). CDR3 loop: CASSPLSPLRGRGQPQHF. The CDR3, as DNA: TGTGCCAGCAGCCCCTTAAGTCCGCTCAGGGGGCGGGGTCAGCCCCAGCATTTT.

The chain employs TRBV25-1 and TRBJ2-3; the match to TRBD1 covers 7 bases. Trimming cost V 2 bases and J 0 bases; bases outside gene matches: 2. Germline loops: CDR1 MGHDK, CDR2 SYGVNS. The CDR3 sequence is 15 residues long. DNA of the CDR3: TGTGCCAGCAGTGAAACAGGGGCTAGCACAGATACGCAGTATTTT. Its translation is CASSETGASTDTQYF.

This clonotype was recorded many times. This chain joins TRBV2 and TRBJ2-1; D not resolved. The germline V gene has CDR1 SNHLY and CDR2 FYNNEI. The CDR3 has 13 amino acids. V lost 7 bases, J lost 0 bases, and 7 bases lay in between. This CDR3 is CASTRSSYNEQFF. In nucleotides, the CDR3 is TGTGCCAGCACTCGGAGCTCCTACAATGAGCAGTTCTTC.

The chain links TRBV7-8 to TRBJ1-2, with D maybe TRBD1 (5 bases). This CDR3 has 13 residues. V lost 1 base, J lost 5 bases, and 8 bases lay in between. Germline V gene sequence: CDR1 SGHVS, CDR2 FQNEAQ. In DNA, the CDR3 is TGTGCCAGCAGCTTAGGAGGGGCGTATGGCTACACCTTC. Translated: CASSLGGAYGYTF.

Ten or more counts support this clonotype. V gene TRBV7-2 combines with J gene TRBJ2-2, with 8 nucleotides matching TRBD2. Germline trimming cut 6 bases from V and 3 bases from J; bases unmatched to any gene: 9. The CDR3 length is 16 residues. CDR1 is SGHTA, CDR2 FQGNSA, per germline. As DNA, the CDR3 is TGTGCCAGCAGGGTCGGCGGGAGGCAAGACACCGGGGAGCTGTTTTTT. Residues: CASRVGGRQDTGELFF.

Ten or more counts support this clonotype. The V gene is TRBV7-9, the J gene TRBJ2-7; TRBD1 agrees at 7 bases. J lost 0 bases, V lost 5 bases, and 7 bases had no gene match. Germline CDR1 and CDR2: SEHNR and FQNEAQ (reference sequence). The CDR3 runs to 15 residues. The CDR3 loop is CASSGGDSFSYEQYF. CDR3 in DNA: TGTGCCAGCAGCGGTGGGGACAGCTTCTCCTACGAGCAGTACTTC.

This clonotype was seen more than once but under ten times. The chain links TRBV10-3 to TRBJ2-6; D is unclear. Germline V lookup: CDR1 ENHRY, CDR2 SYGVKD. This CDR3 has 17 residues. V was pared by 0 bases and J by 2 bases, with 11 bases between. CDR3 protein: CAISESVVAPGANVLTF. In nucleotides, the CDR3 is TGTGCCATCAGTGAGTCGGTAGTGGCGCCTGGGGCCAACGTCCTGACTTTC.

This clonotype was counted between two and nine times. The chain couples TRBV6-1 to TRBJ2-3; unclear D gene. CDR1 MNHNS and CDR2 SASEGT come from the germline V gene. The V and J ends lost 2 bases and 6 bases respectively, with 12 bases between them. CDR3 length: 14 residues. The CDR3 sequence is CASSELRQTDTQYF. CDR3 DNA: TGTGCCAGCAGTGAACTTCGCCAGACGGATACGCAGTATTTT.

In the case of this clonotype: This CDR3 is missing its conserved last phenylalanine or tryptophan, likely due to a read error. The chain joins TRBV20-1 to TRBJ2-5, with 10 bases that match TRBD2. Germline V CDR1 and CDR2: DFQATT, SNEGSKA (reference sequence). The CDR3 is 15 residues long. The junction had 3 bases not matched to a gene; V was cut back by 0 bases and J by 2 bases. CDR3 amino acids: CSARDPAGGQETQYL. The DNA for the CDR3 is TGCAGTGCTAGAGATCCAGCGGGGGGGCAAGAGACCCAGTACCTC.

This clonotype came up many times. V is TRBV20-1 and J is TRBJ2-3; 7 positions agree with TRBD1. J gave up 2 bases and V 6 bases, and 8 bases lay outside the gene matches. There are 14 residues in the CDR3. Looked up from germline, CDR1 is DFQATT and CDR2 is SNEGSKA (reference sequence). CDR3 sequence reads: CSASRDSSTDTQYF. In DNA, the CDR3 is TGCAGTGCCTCCCGGGACAGCTCCACAGATACGCAGTATTTT.

This clonotype has only a few counts. The J gene is TRBJ1-3, the V gene TRBV7-9; D ambiguous. Germline CDR1 and CDR2: SEHNR and FQNEAQ (reference sequence). The CDR3 runs 13 residues. The CDR3 DNA follows: TGTGCGTCTAAGGACTTCTCTGGAAACACCATATATTTT. As protein: CASKDFSGNTIYF.

This clonotype was seen ten or more times. The chain joins TRBV18 to TRBJ1-1; no reliable D call. V dropped 2 bases and J dropped 5 bases, with 18 bases sitting between them. The CDR3 contains 16 residues. Germline CDR1 reads KGHSH; CDR2 reads LQKENI. The CDR3 sequence: CASSPESTGLGTEAFF. The CDR3 DNA reads as TGTGCCAGCTCACCAGAGTCCACGGGCTTAGGAACTGAAGCTTTCTTT. Full variable domain (outside the CDR3, taken from reference TRBV18 and TRBJ1-1): NAGVMQNPRHLVRRRGQEARLRCSPMKGHSHVYWYRQLPEEGLKFMVYLQKENIIDESGMPKERFSAEFPKEGPSILRIQQVVRGDSAAYFCASSPESTGLGTEAFFGQGTRLTVV.

The chain links TRBV28 to TRBJ2-1, with D unclear. The germline V gene encodes CDR1 MDHEN and CDR2 SYDVKM. This CDR3 is 12 amino acids long. Trimming stripped 7 bases from V and 9 bases from J, with 13 bases between. The CDR3 coding sequence is TGTGCCAGCAAGTCTTTCCGGACTGAGCAGTTCTTC. Protein sequence: CASKSFRTEQFF.

This clonotype was seen ten or more times. The rearrangement links TRBV20-1 to TRBJ1-4; 8 nucleotides agree with TRBD1. CDR1 and CDR2 (germline): DFQATT, SNEGSKA (reference sequence). The length of the CDR3 is 16 residues. V gave up 5 bases and J gave up 0 bases; unmatched junction bases: 8. The CDR3 reads CSAGRQGLTTNEKLFF. In nucleotides, the CDR3 is TGCAGTGCTGGCCGACAGGGGCTTACAACTAATGAAAAACTGTTTTTT.

This clonotype appeared many times. The genes are TRBV6-5 and TRBJ2-5; D possibly corresponds to TRBD1 (5 bases). In germline, CDR1 is MNHEY, CDR2 SVGAGI. The CDR3 runs 15 residues. The ends were cut back, 2 bases at V and 0 bases at J, with 10 bases in the middle. The CDR3 loop reads CASSYGGADQETQYF. Here the CDR3 DNA reads TGTGCCAGCAGTTACGGTGGGGCGGACCAAGAGACCCAGTACTTC.

There are many counts of this clonotype. The CDR3 nucleotides read TGTGCCAGCAGTTTATTCGGACAGGGATATGGCTACACCTTC. Its protein is CASSLFGQGYGYTF. The rearrangement links TRBV27 to TRBJ1-2; 8 bases match TRBD1. The CDR3 covers 14 residues. The junction had 3 bases not matched to a gene; V was cut back by 1 base and J by 5 bases. Germline V gene sequence: CDR1 MNHEY, CDR2 SMNVEV (reference sequence).

This clonotype was detected ten times or more. This sequence joins TRBV7-9 and TRBJ2-1, with D tentatively TRBD1 (5 bases). V was trimmed by 3 bases and J by 7 bases, leaving 7 bases between them. Germline values: CDR1 SEHNR, CDR2 FQNEAQ (reference sequence). The CDR3 spans 12 residues. CDR3 DNA: TGTGCCAGCAGCTTTTCAGGGAATGAGCAGTTCTTC. Translation: CASSFSGNEQFF.

This clonotype has ten or more counts. This sequence joins TRBV12-3 or TRBV12-4 and TRBJ1-4; D remains ambiguous. CDR3 size: 15 residues. The V gene lost 7 bases and the J gene lost 5 bases, with 17 bases spanning the gap. The CDR3 coding sequence is TGTGCCAGCAAAACCTCTCTGGGCGGGAATGAAAAACTGTTTTTT. It translates to CASKTSLGGNEKLFF.

This clonotype was seen a few times. The chain joins TRBV7-6 to TRBJ2-3; D is perhaps TRBD2 (5 bases). CDR3 length: 16 residues. V lost 0 bases and J lost 1, with 11 bases in between. In germline, CDR1 is SGHVS, CDR2 FNYEAQ. The DNA for the CDR3 is TGTGCCAGCAGCTTAGCACTAGTAGGTGGCACAGATACGCAGTATTTT. Its translation is CASSLALVGGTDTQYF.

The table lists this clonotype with many counts. The chain links TRBV27 to TRBJ2-1, with no clear D. Germline V gene sequence: CDR1 MNHEY, CDR2 SMNVEV (reference sequence). Trimming took off 5 bases at V and 1 base at J, with 6 bases between the two ends. This CDR3 is built from 13 residues. This CDR3 reads CASSRISYNEQFF. CDR3 coding DNA: TGTGCCAGCAGTCGAATATCCTACAATGAGCAGTTCTTC.

V gene TRBV29-1 combines with J gene TRBJ2-1; D gene unclear. Trimming took off 1 base at V and 2 bases at J, with 9 bases between the two ends. This CDR3 region has 14 residues. Per the germline V gene, CDR1 is SQVTM and CDR2 is ANQGSEA. The CDR3 bases are TGCAGCGTTGAAGTGGCCGACGCCTACAATGAGCAGTTCTTC. Encoded protein: CSVEVADAYNEQFF.

At least ten counts were recorded for this clonotype. The genes are TRBV6-5 and TRBJ2-2; 8 bases fit TRBD2. This CDR3 comprises 17 residues. V gave up 4 bases and J gave up 8 bases; unmatched junction bases: 15. In germline, CDR1 is MNHEY, CDR2 SVGAGI. In DNA form, the CDR3 reads TGTGCCAGCAGTTCCAAGGCGGGAGGTCTTGGTGCGGGGGAGCTGTTTTTT. Its translation is CASSSKAGGLGAGELFF.